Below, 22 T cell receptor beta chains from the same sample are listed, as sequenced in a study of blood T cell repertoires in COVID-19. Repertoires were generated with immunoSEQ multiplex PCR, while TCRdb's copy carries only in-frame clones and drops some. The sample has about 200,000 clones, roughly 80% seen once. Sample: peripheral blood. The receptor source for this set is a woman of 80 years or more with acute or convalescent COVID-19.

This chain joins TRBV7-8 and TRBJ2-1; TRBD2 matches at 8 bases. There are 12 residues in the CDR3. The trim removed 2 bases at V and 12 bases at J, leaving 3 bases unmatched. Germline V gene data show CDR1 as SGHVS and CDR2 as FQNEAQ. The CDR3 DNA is TGTGCCAGCAGCTTACAGGGACTAGGGCAGTTCTTC. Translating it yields CASSLQGLGQFF.

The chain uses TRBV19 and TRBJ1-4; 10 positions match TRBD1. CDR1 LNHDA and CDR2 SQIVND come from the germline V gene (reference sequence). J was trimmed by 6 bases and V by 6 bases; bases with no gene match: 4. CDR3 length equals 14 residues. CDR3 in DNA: TGTGCCAGTAGCGACGGGACAGGGGATGAAAAACTGTTTTTT. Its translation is CASSDGTGDEKLFF.

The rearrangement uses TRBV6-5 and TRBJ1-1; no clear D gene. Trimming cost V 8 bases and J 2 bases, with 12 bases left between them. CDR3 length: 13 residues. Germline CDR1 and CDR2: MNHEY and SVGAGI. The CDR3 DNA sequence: TGTGCCAGCCTAGGTTGGAGCAACACTGAAGCTTTCTTT. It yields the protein CASLGWSNTEAFF.

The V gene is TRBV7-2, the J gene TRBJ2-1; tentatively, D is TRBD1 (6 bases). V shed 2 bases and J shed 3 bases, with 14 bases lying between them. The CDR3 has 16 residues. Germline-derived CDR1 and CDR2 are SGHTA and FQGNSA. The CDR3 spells CASSLLSGQSYNEQFF. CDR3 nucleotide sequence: TGTGCCAGCAGCTTATTGTCGGGACAAAGCTACAATGAGCAGTTCTTC. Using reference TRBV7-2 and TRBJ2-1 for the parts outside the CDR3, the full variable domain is GAGVSQSPSNKVTEKGKDVELRCDPISGHTALYWYRQSLGQGLEFLIYFQGNSAPDKSGLPSDRFSAERTGGSVSTLTIQRTQQEDSAVYLCASSLLSGQSYNEQFFGPGTRLTVL.

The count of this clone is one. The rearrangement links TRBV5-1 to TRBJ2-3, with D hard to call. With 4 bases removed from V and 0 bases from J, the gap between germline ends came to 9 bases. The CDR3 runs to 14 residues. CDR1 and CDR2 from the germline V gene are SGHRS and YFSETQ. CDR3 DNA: TGCGCCAGCAGCACGGAGCCTAGCACAGATACGCAGTATTTT. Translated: CASSTEPSTDTQYF.

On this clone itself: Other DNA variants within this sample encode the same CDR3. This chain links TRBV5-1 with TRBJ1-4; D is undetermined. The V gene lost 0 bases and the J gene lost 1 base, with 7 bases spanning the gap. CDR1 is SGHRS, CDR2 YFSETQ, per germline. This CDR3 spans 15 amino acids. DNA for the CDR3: TGCGCCAGCAGCTTGGAACGGGGAACTAATGAAAAACTGTTTTTT. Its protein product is CASSLERGTNEKLFF.

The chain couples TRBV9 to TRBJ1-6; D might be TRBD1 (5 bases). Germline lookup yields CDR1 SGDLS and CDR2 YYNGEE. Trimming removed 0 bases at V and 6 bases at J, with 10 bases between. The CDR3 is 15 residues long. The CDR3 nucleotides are TGTGCCAGCAGCGTAGGGGGGGATACTAATTCACCCCTCCACTTT. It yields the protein CASSVGGDTNSPLHF.

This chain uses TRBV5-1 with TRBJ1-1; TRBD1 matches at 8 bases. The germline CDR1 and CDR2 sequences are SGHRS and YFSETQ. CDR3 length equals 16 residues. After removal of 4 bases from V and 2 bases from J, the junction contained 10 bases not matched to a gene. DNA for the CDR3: TGCGCCAGCAGCGGGAATCCCGGGACAGGTAACACTGAAGCTTTCTTT. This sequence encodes CASSGNPGTGNTEAFF. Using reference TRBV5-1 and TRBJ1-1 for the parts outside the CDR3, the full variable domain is KAGVTQTPRYLIKTRGQQVTLSCSPISGHRSVSWYQQTPGQGLQFLFEYFSETQRNKGNFPGRFSGRQFSNSRSEMNVSTLELGDSALYLCASSGNPGTGNTEAFFGQGTRLTVV.

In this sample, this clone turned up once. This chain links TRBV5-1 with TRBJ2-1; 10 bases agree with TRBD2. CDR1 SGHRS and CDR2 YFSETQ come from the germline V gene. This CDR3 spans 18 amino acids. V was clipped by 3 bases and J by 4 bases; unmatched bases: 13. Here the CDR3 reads CASSSFSSGGTRYNEQFF. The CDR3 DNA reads TGCGCCAGCAGCTCCTTTAGTAGCGGGGGGACTAGATACAATGAGCAGTTCTTC.

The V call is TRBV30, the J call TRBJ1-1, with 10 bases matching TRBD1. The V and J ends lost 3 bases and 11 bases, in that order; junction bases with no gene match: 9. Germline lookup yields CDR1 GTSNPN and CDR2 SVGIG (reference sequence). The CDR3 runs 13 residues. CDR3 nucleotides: TGTGCCTGGAGACCAGGACAGGGGGAGCGGGCTTTCTTT. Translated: CAWRPGQGERAFF.

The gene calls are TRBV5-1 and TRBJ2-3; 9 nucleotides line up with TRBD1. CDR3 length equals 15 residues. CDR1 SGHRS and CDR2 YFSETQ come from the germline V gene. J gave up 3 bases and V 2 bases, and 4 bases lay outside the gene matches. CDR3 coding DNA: TGCGCCAGCAGCTTACAGGGGGCGCCTACAGATACGCAGTATTTT. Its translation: CASSLQGAPTDTQYF. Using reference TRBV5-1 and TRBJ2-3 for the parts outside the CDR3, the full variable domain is KAGVTQTPRYLIKTRGQQVTLSCSPISGHRSVSWYQQTPGQGLQFLFEYFSETQRNKGNFPGRFSGRQFSNSRSEMNVSTLELGDSALYLCASSLQGAPTDTQYFGPGTRLTVL.

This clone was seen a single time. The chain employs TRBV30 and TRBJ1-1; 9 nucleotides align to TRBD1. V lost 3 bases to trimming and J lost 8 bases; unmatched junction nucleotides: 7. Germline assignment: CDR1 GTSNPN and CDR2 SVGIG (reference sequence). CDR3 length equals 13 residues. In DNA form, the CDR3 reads TGTGCCTGGAGCCGTAACAGGGGGCTCGAAGCTTTCTTT. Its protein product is CAWSRNRGLEAFF.

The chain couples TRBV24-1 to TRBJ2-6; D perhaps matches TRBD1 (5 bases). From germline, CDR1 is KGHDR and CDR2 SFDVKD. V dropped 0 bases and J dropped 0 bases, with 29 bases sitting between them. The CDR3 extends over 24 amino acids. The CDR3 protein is CATSDLHLTPTRAISRSGANVLTF. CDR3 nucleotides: TGTGCCACCAGTGATTTGCATTTAACCCCTACCAGGGCTATATCTCGCTCTGGGGCCAACGTCCTGACTTTC.

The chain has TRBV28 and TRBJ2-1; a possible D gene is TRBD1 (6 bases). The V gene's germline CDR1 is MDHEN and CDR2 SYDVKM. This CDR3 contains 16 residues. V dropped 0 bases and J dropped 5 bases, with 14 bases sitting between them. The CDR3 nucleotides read TGTGCCAGCAGTTTATGGGACAGCGGAAGAAACAATGAGCAGTTCTTC. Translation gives CASSLWDSGRNNEQFF. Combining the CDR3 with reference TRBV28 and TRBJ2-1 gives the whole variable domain DVKVTQSSRYLVKRTGEKVFLECVQDMDHENMFWYRQDPGLGLRLIYFSYDVKMKEKGDIPEGYSVSREKKERFSLILESASTNQTSMYLCASSLWDSGRNNEQFFGPGTRLTVL.

The CDR3 spells CASSIAGAEQFF. CDR3 sequence (DNA): TGTGCCAGTAGTATTGCGGGGGCCGAGCAGTTCTTC. The chain links TRBV19 to TRBJ2-1; possible D gene TRBD2, 7 bases. This CDR3 is built from 12 residues. The V gene's germline CDR1 is LNHDA and CDR2 SQIVND (reference sequence). V was shortened by 3 bases and J by 10 bases, with 10 bases between the two germline ends.

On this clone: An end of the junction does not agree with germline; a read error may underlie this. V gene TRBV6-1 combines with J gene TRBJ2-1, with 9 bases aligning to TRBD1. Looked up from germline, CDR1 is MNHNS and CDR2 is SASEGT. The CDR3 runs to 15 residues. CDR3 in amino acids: CASSEDRGGWNEQFF. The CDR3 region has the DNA TGTGCCAGCAGCGAAGACAGGGGGGGATGGAATGAGCAGTTCTTC.

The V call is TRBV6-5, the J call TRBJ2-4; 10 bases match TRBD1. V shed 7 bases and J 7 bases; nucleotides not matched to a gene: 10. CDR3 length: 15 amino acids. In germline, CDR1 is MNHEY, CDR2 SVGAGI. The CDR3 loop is CASTSAGTGENIQYF. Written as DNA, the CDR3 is TGTGCCAGCACCTCGGCCGGGACAGGGGAGAACATTCAGTACTTC.

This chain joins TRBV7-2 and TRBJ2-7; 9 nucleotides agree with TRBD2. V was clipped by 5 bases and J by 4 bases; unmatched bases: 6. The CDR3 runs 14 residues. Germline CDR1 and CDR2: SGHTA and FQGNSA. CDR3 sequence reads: CASSPSGMVYEQYF. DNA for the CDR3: TGTGCCAGCAGCCCTAGCGGGATGGTTTACGAGCAGTACTTC.

The CDR3 loop reads CASSRQGLTNEKLFF. DNA of the CDR3: TGTGCCAGCTCACGTCAGGGGTTGACTAATGAAAAACTGTTTTTT. The chain uses TRBV18 and TRBJ1-4; D perhaps matches TRBD1 (6 bases). Germline values: CDR1 KGHSH, CDR2 LQKENI. The CDR3 covers 15 residues. V lost 4 bases and J 2 bases, leaving 11 bases between the germline ends.

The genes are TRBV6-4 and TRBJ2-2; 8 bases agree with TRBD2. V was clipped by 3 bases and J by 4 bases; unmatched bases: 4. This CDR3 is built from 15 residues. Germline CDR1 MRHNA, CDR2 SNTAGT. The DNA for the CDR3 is TGTGCCAGCAGTGAAGGACTAGCTTTCACCGGGGAGCTGTTTTTT. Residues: CASSEGLAFTGELFF.

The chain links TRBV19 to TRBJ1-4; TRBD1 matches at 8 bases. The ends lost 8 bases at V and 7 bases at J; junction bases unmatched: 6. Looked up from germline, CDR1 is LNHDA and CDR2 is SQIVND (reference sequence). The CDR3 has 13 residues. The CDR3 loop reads CASGRGQFEKLFF. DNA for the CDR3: TGTGCCAGTGGCAGGGGGCAGTTTGAAAAACTGTTTTTT.

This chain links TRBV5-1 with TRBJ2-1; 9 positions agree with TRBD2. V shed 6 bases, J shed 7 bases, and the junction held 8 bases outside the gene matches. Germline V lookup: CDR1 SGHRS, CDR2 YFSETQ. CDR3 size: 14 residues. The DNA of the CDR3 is TGCGCCAGCACCCTAGCTAGCGGGACGAATGAGCAGTTCTTC. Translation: CASTLASGTNEQFF.